Included here is one TCR beta chain sequence, with context. The antigen remains undetermined. MiXCR was run by TCRdb on the RT-PCR reads, yielding one entry per CDR3 protein. Here the sample spans hundreds of thousands of distinct CDR3 sequences, around 20% being singletons. This record comes from a study of response to subunit inactivated influenza vaccine. This CDR3 comprises 13 residues. Trimming removed 8 bases from V and 1 base from J, with 12 bases in between. Regarding the study as a whole: Every seasonal influenza vaccination brings in few new T cells, the authors suggested.

Source: PBMCs from blood, taken 4 to 6 days after vaccination. This clonotype was sampled from a man aged 50 or older who received an inactivated influenza vaccine. J is TRBJ2-7 and V is TRBV12-3 or TRBV12-4; a weak D match, TRBD1 (5 bases). The CDR3 DNA follows: TGTGCCAGCGGGGCAGGAGTATCCTACGAGCAGTACTTC. This sequence encodes CASGAGVSYEQYF.